This T cell receptor (beta chain) is from a study of T cell repertoires in cytomegalovirus infection. The sample holds a few counts of this clonotype. TCRdb re-derived calls from the reads in MiXCR, one entry per CDR3 protein. Found here are 400,000 or so distinct CDR3 sequences, 15% to 20% of them singletons; the top ten hold roughly 8.7%. Per the germline V gene, CDR1 is SGHAT and CDR2 is FQNNGV. This CDR3 is 14 amino acids long. V shed 5 bases and J shed 1 base, with 9 bases lying between them. Sequenced material: PBMCs. This receptor was obtained from a human donor in good health (CMV status not recorded). Some clones in this sample may be carry-over from other donors' samples. The genes are TRBV11-2 and TRBJ2-1; D gene unclear. CDR3 loop: CASSAILSYNEQFF. CDR3 nucleotides: TGTGCCAGCAGCGCTATACTATCCTACAATGAGCAGTTCTTC.